What follows are 25 T cell receptor beta chains derived from one specimen sequenced in a study of Ad26.COV2.S vaccination and SARS-CoV-2 variants. Noted treatment: 15 to 20 received Ad26.COV2.S at low or high dose, single or two shots; roughly five received placebo; per-sample allocation not given. Day 63 after the first vaccine or placebo injection was the time point for sampling. The table came from immunoSEQ multiplex PCR; TCRdb's copy has only in-frame clones and leaves some out. The table includes 350,000 to 500,000 clones, roughly 88% detected once. Sequenced here: peripheral blood, sampled in a trial of Ad26.COV2.S vaccine versus placebo. The receptors originated from a person aged 18-60 years who received the Ad26.COV2.S COVID-19 vaccine or a placebo.

This clone is a singleton in its sample. CDR3 DNA: TGTGCCAGTACCTCTCTCAGGGGGCGGAACTCGAACACCGGGGAGCTGTTTTTT. Amino acids: CASTSLRGRNSNTGELFF. The chain is built from TRBV19 and TRBJ2-2, with TRBD1 identical over 8 bases. J gave up 0 bases and V 7 bases, and 13 bases lay outside the gene matches. The length of the CDR3 is 18 residues. Germline assignment: CDR1 LNHDA and CDR2 SQIVND (reference sequence). Variable domain in full (rest from reference TRBV19 and TRBJ2-2): DGGITQSPKYLFRKEGQNVTLSCEQNLNHDAMYWYRQDPGQGLRLIYYSQIVNDFQKGDIAEGYSVSREKKESFPLTVTSAQKNPTAFYLCASTSLRGRNSNTGELFFGEGSRLTVL.

The V and J genes are TRBV5-5 and TRBJ2-7; TRBD2 matches 9 bases. The CDR3 covers 14 residues. Unmatched junction bases numbered 7, after V lost 7 bases and J lost 2 bases. CDR1 SGHKS and CDR2 YYEKEE come from the germline V gene (reference sequence). CDR3 DNA: TGTGCCAGCGGCGCGGGAGGGCCTCCCTACGAGCAGTACTTC. It translates to CASGAGGPPYEQYF.

This rearrangement joins TRBV9 to TRBJ2-3; D ambiguous. Germline CDR1 reads SGDLS; CDR2 reads YYNGEE. V lost 1 base and J lost 4, with 7 bases in between. CDR3 size: 13 residues. In DNA, the CDR3 is TGTGCCAGCAGCGTAATGTACGCAGATACGCAGTATTTT. Residues: CASSVMYADTQYF.

The J gene is TRBJ2-7, the V gene TRBV6-5, with D perhaps TRBD2 (5 bases). The CDR3 is 15 residues long. V was shortened by 5 bases and J by 0 bases, with 14 bases between the two germline ends. Germline V gene sequence: CDR1 MNHEY, CDR2 SVGAGI. CDR3 nucleotide sequence: TGTGCCAGCAGTCCCCGTGGTAGCGTCTCCTACGAGCAGTACTTC. Amino acids: CASSPRGSVSYEQYF.

This chain links TRBV7-3 with TRBJ2-3, with 9 bases fitting TRBD2. V shed 8 bases and J 0 bases; nucleotides not matched to a gene: 3. This CDR3 is built from 14 residues. Germline V CDR1 and CDR2: SGHTA, FQGTGA. The CDR3 nucleotides are TGTGCCAGCTCGACTAGCGGAAGCACAGATACGCAGTATTTT. It translates to CASSTSGSTDTQYF.

The CDR3 region is CASSREEGRADTQYF. The CDR3 DNA reads as TGCGCCAGCAGCCGGGAGGAGGGACGCGCAGATACGCAGTATTTT. The genes are TRBV5-1 and TRBJ2-3; 7 bases are shared with TRBD2. The CDR3 length is 15 residues. Per the germline V gene, CDR1 is SGHRS and CDR2 is YFSETQ. V was pared by 4 bases and J by 4 bases, with 9 bases of the junction left unmatched.

This clone was found a few times. CDR3 nucleotides: TGTGCCAGCAGTTTGGGCCGGGGGAACAATGAGCAGTTCTTC. Translating it yields CASSLGRGNNEQFF. The J gene is TRBJ2-1, the V gene TRBV27, with D perhaps TRBD2 (6 bases). Germline CDR1 MNHEY, CDR2 SMNVEV (reference sequence). This CDR3 region has 14 residues. Trimming stripped 3 bases from V and 5 bases from J, with 11 bases between.

The chain uses TRBV6-5 and TRBJ1-2; TRBD1 matches at 8 bases. Germline loops: CDR1 MNHEY, CDR2 SVGAGI. CDR3 size: 15 residues. J was trimmed by 5 bases and V by 8 bases; bases with no gene match: 13. CDR3 sequence: CASSWTGQSGYGYTF. The CDR3 DNA is TGTGCCAGCTCCTGGACAGGGCAATCGGGGTATGGCTACACCTTC.

The gene calls are TRBV5-1 and TRBJ2-2; TRBD2 agrees at 8 bases. This CDR3 spans 16 amino acids. Germline V gene sequence: CDR1 SGHRS, CDR2 YFSETQ. Unmatched junction bases numbered 11, after V lost 4 bases and J lost 6 bases. The CDR3 DNA reads as TGCGCCAGCAGCGTGTACGGGGGGGCGAAGCCCGGGGAGCTGTTTTTT. The encoded protein is CASSVYGGAKPGELFF.

This clone was counted only a few times. The chain employs TRBV18 and TRBJ2-1, with a possible D match to TRBD2 (5 bases). The germline V gene has CDR1 KGHSH and CDR2 LQKENI. CDR3 length: 16 amino acids. Trimming left V 2 bases short and J 3 bases short, with 14 bases between. Here the CDR3 DNA reads TGTGCCAGCTCACCAATGAATAGCGTTCTCTACAATGAGCAGTTCTTC. As protein: CASSPMNSVLYNEQFF.

This clone has a single count. J is TRBJ1-1 and V is TRBV27; D might be TRBD1 (5 bases). The V gene lost 3 bases and the J gene lost 2 bases, with 7 bases spanning the gap. Per the germline V gene, CDR1 is MNHEY and CDR2 is SMNVEV (reference sequence). The CDR3 is 13 residues long. The DNA for the CDR3 is TGTGCCAGCAGTTTGTGGACAAACACTGAAGCTTTCTTT. Its protein product is CASSLWTNTEAFF.

V is TRBV7-8 and J is TRBJ2-7; D possibly matches TRBD1 or TRBD2 (5 bases each). The CDR3 is made up of 16 amino acids. Trimming left V 5 bases short and J 0 bases short, with 17 bases between. The V gene's germline CDR1 is SGHVS and CDR2 FQNEAQ. CDR3 sequence: CASSPNMGTPSYEQYF. CDR3 coding DNA: TGTGCCAGCAGCCCCAACATGGGGACGCCCTCCTACGAGCAGTACTTC.

This clone was seen only once. The CDR3 spells CASSSRDQPQHF. In DNA form, the CDR3 reads TGTGCCAGCAGCTCGAGAGACCAGCCCCAGCATTTT. The genes are TRBV7-2 and TRBJ1-5; the D is unclear. V lost 4 bases to trimming and J lost 7 bases, with 8 bases between them. Germline V gives CDR1 SGHTA, CDR2 FQGNSA. The CDR3 sequence is 12 residues long. The complete variable domain, with remaining parts taken from reference TRBV7-2 and TRBJ1-5, reads GAGVSQSPSNKVTEKGKDVELRCDPISGHTALYWYRQSLGQGLEFLIYFQGNSAPDKSGLPSDRFSAERTGGSVSTLTIQRTQQEDSAVYLCASSSRDQPQHFGDGTRLSIL.

The chain uses TRBV19 and TRBJ2-7, with TRBD1 identical over 7 bases. V lost 5 bases, J lost 2 bases, and 9 bases stayed unmatched. The CDR3 length is 15 residues. The germline V gene has CDR1 LNHDA and CDR2 SQIVND (reference sequence). CDR3 DNA sequence: TGTGCCAGTAGTTTGGGGACAGCCCGCCCCTACGAGCAGTACTTC. Its translation is CASSLGTARPYEQYF. Full variable domain (missing parts from reference TRBV19 and TRBJ2-7): DGGITQSPKYLFRKEGQNVTLSCEQNLNHDAMYWYRQDPGQGLRLIYYSQIVNDFQKGDIAEGYSVSREKKESFPLTVTSAQKNPTAFYLCASSLGTARPYEQYFGPGTRLTVT.

The chain uses TRBV7-9 and TRBJ2-7; 7 positions match TRBD1. In germline, CDR1 is SEHNR, CDR2 FQNEAQ (reference sequence). Germline trimming cut 5 bases from V and 5 bases from J; bases unmatched to any gene: 6. The CDR3 contains 13 residues. CDR3 coding DNA: TGTGCCAGCAGCGTGACAGGGTGGCACGAGCAGTACTTC. Translation: CASSVTGWHEQYF.

The chain has TRBV5-1 and TRBJ1-4; 10 nucleotides match TRBD1. With V trimmed by 4 bases and J by 8 bases, 5 bases remained unmatched. Germline CDR1 SGHRS, CDR2 YFSETQ. There are 14 residues in the CDR3. Written as DNA, the CDR3 is TGCGCCAGCAGCCTGGGACAGGGGAGGGAAAAACTGTTTTTT. This encodes CASSLGQGREKLFF.

The chain links TRBV19 to TRBJ2-6; D unclear. With 5 bases removed from V and 4 bases from J, the gap between germline ends came to 9 bases. Germline V gene lookup returns CDR1 LNHDA and CDR2 SQIVND (reference sequence). CDR3 length equals 14 residues. Written as DNA, the CDR3 is TGTGCCAGTAGTGACAAGGCAGGGGCCAACGTCCTGACTTTC. Translated: CASSDKAGANVLTF.

CDR3 nucleotide sequence: TGTGCCAGCAGTTCCGGGACAGGGGTTACCGGGGAGCTGTTTTTT. The encoded protein is CASSSGTGVTGELFF. V usage is TRBV11-2 and J usage is TRBJ2-2; 10 nucleotides line up with TRBD1. V gave up 6 bases and J gave up 5 bases; unmatched junction bases: 6. This CDR3 region has 15 residues. Germline V gene data show CDR1 as SGHAT and CDR2 as FQNNGV.

V is TRBV13 and J is TRBJ2-5, with D unresolved. Germline CDR1 and CDR2: PRHDT and FYEKMQ (reference sequence). Trimming removed 7 bases at V and 5 bases at J, with 11 bases between. This CDR3 is 12 amino acids long. Written as DNA, the CDR3 is TGTGCCAGCACCCTAGGGCCGGAGACCCAGTACTTC. Amino acids: CASTLGPETQYF.

The chain combines TRBV7-4 with TRBJ2-1; TRBD1 is a possible D gene (6 bases). CDR1 and CDR2 from the germline V gene are SGHVT and SQSDAQ. V was pared by 4 bases and J by 3 bases, with 16 bases between. This CDR3 is built from 16 residues. CDR3 DNA: TGTGCCAGCAGCTCCCGGGACACCTTGCTCTACAATGAGCAGTTCTTC. Translating it yields CASSSRDTLLYNEQFF.

The V gene is TRBV6-1, the J gene TRBJ2-1; 15 bases agree with TRBD2. CDR1 and CDR2 (germline): MNHNS, SASEGT. Germline trimming cut 0 bases from V and 7 bases from J; bases unmatched to any gene: 13. CDR3 length equals 20 residues. This chain's CDR3 is CASSEAPGLAGGPARNEQFF. The DNA for the CDR3 is TGTGCCAGCAGTGAAGCCCCAGGACTAGCGGGAGGGCCGGCGAGAAATGAGCAGTTCTTC.

The chain links TRBV27 to TRBJ2-2; TRBD2 agrees at 14 bases. V was pared by 4 bases and J by 3 bases, with 4 bases of the junction left unmatched. The CDR3 sequence is 17 residues long. Germline lookup yields CDR1 MNHEY and CDR2 SMNVEV (reference sequence). The CDR3 loop is CASSSTSGRADTGELFF. The CDR3 DNA follows: TGTGCCAGCAGTTCGACTAGCGGGAGGGCGGACACCGGGGAGCTGTTTTTT.

The chain combines TRBV27 with TRBJ2-1; D may be TRBD1 or TRBD2 (5 bases each). The CDR3 extends over 11 amino acids. The V end was cut by 7 bases, the J end by 10 bases, with 11 bases between. CDR1 and CDR2 from the germline V gene are MNHEY and SMNVEV (reference sequence). CDR3 protein: CASNRGGEQFF. DNA of the CDR3: TGTGCCAGCAACCGGGGCGGGGAGCAGTTCTTC.

The V gene is TRBV28, the J gene TRBJ1-4; D remains unclear. This CDR3 contains 15 residues. Germline values: CDR1 MDHEN, CDR2 SYDVKM. Trimming stripped 4 bases from V and 3 bases from J, with 12 bases between. The chain's CDR3 is CASSSSGGSNEKLFF. Written as DNA, the CDR3 is TGTGCCAGCAGTTCCTCAGGAGGTTCTAATGAAAAACTGTTTTTT.

This clone was detected only once. The chain couples TRBV27 to TRBJ1-1; 7 positions agree with TRBD1. The germline gives CDR1 MNHEY, CDR2 SMNVEV (reference sequence). This CDR3 comprises 13 residues. After removal of 5 bases from V and 7 bases from J, the junction contained 7 bases not matched to a gene. The CDR3 DNA reads as TGTGCCAGCAGTCGGCCAGGGGGTGATGAAGCTTTCTTT. It specifies CASSRPGGDEAFF.